These T cell receptor beta chains were read from a single sample in a study of shared clonotypes between healthy human individuals. The data were produced by immunoSEQ multiplex PCR, yet TCRdb's version contains in-frame clones alone and is incomplete. This sample has over a million clones; roughly 96% occur once, and the top ten carry 1% to 1.5%. The sample comprised naive CD4+ T cells sorted from blood. The receptors stem from a young man in good health. The CDR3 runs from the conserved cysteine through the conserved F or W. The D gene is left open where the match is weak. Expanded clones get a size class; other rows say once, few or many, or leave the size out.

d_gene	v_gene	j_gene	abundance	CDR3aa	CDR3nt
TRBD2	TRBV7-9	TRBJ2-3	NA	CASTAGLASDTQYF	TGTGCCAGCACCGCGGGACTAGCGTCAGATACGCAGTATTTT
NA	TRBV9	TRBJ1-1	NA	CASSVGDRGRFYTEAFF	TGTGCCAGCAGCGTAGGAGATAGAGGGAGGTTTTATACTGAAGCTTTCTTT
TRBD2	TRBV4-3	TRBJ2-7	once	CASSYGLADTYEQYF	TGCGCCAGCAGCTACGGACTAGCGGATACCTACGAGCAGTACTTC
TRBD2	TRBV18	TRBJ2-1	NA	CASSAFMREGRFEQFF	TGTGCCAGCTCCGCGTTCATGCGGGAGGGCCGATTTGAGCAGTTCTTC
NA	TRBV30	TRBJ1-4	NA	CAWSVHGATNEKLFF	TGTGCCTGGAGTGTACACGGGGCAACTAATGAAAAACTGTTTTTT
NA	TRBV6-1	TRBJ1-1	NA	CASSRTGSEAFF	TGTGCCAGCAGTCGGACGGGGTCTGAAGCTTTCTTT
NA	TRBV28	TRBJ1-4	NA	CASSQLWNPGRKNEKLFF	TGTGCCAGCAGTCAACTTTGGAACCCCGGACGGAAGAATGAAAAACTGTTTTTT
TRBD1	TRBV5-6	TRBJ2-2	NA	CASSYGQGYTGELFF	TGTGCCAGCAGCTACGGACAGGGTTACACCGGGGAGCTGTTTTTT
NA	TRBV6-5	TRBJ2-3	NA	CATKGGTDTQYF	TGTGCCACCAAGGGGGGCACAGATACGCAGTATTTT
NA	TRBV5-6	TRBJ2-2	NA	CASSLVGPGELFF	TGTGCCAGCAGCTTGGTGGGACCCGGGGAGCTGTTTTTT
NA	TRBV15	TRBJ2-3	NA	CATSRVDTQYF	TGTGCCACCAGCAGAGTCGATACGCAGTATTTT
TRBD2	TRBV5-5	TRBJ2-7	NA	CASSVVAGGPDEQYF	TGTGCCAGCAGCGTAGTAGCGGGAGGGCCCGACGAGCAGTACTTC
NA	TRBV7-9	TRBJ2-6	NA	CASSLLGARSGANVLTF	TGTGCCAGCAGCTTGTTGGGGGCCCGCTCTGGGGCCAACGTCCTGACTTTC
TRBD1	TRBV16	TRBJ2-4	NA	CASSQPKPGQRAKNIQYF	TGTGCCAGCAGCCAGCCTAAACCGGGACAGAGAGCCAAAAACATTCAGTACTTC
TRBD1	TRBV4-1	TRBJ2-3	NA	CASSLRGQADTQYF	TGCGCCAGCAGCCTCCGCGGACAGGCAGATACGCAGTATTTT